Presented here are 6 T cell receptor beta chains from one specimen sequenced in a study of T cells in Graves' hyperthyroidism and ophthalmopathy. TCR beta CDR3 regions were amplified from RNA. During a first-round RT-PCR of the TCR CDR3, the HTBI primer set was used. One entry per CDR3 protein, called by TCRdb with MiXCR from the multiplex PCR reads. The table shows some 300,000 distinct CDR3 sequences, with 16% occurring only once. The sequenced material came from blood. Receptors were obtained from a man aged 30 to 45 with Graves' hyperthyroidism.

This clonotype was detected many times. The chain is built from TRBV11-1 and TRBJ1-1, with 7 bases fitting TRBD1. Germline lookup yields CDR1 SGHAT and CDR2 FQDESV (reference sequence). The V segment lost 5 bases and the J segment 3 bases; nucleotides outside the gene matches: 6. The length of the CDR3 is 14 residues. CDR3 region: CASSETGMYTEAFF. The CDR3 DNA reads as TGTGCCAGCAGCGAGACAGGGATGTACACTGAAGCTTTCTTT.

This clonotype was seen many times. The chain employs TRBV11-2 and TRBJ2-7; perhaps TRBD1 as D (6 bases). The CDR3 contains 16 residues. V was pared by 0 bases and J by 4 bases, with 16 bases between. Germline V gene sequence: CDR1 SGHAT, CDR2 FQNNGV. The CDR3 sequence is CASSLEKTGGSYEQYF. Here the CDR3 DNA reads TGTGCCAGCAGCTTAGAAAAGACAGGTGGGAGTTACGAGCAGTACTTC.

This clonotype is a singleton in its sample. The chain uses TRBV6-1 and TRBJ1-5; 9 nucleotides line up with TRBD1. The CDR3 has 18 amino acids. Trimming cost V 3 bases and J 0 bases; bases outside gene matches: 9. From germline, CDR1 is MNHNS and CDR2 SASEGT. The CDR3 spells CASSERGTGIHSNQPQHF. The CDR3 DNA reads TGTGCCAGCAGTGAGCGCGGGACAGGGATTCATAGCAATCAGCCCCAGCATTTT.

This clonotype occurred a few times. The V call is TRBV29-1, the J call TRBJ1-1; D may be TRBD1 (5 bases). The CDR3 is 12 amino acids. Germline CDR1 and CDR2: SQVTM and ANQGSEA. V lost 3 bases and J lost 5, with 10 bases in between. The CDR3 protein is CSVDGGRTEAFF. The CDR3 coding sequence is TGCAGCGTTGACGGGGGGAGGACTGAAGCTTTCTTT.

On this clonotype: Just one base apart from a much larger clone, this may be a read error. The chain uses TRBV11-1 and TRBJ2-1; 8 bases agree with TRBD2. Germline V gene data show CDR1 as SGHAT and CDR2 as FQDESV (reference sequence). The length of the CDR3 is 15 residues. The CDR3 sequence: CANSLYLAGNNEQFF. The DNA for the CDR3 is TGTGCCAACAGCTTATATTTAGCGGGAAACAATGAGCAGTTCTTC.

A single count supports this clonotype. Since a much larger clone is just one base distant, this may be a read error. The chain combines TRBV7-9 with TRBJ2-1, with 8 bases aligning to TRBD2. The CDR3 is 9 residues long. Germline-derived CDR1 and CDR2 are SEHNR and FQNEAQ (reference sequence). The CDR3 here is CAAGGEQLF. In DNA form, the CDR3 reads TGTGCCGCGGGGGGTGAGCAGCTCTTC.